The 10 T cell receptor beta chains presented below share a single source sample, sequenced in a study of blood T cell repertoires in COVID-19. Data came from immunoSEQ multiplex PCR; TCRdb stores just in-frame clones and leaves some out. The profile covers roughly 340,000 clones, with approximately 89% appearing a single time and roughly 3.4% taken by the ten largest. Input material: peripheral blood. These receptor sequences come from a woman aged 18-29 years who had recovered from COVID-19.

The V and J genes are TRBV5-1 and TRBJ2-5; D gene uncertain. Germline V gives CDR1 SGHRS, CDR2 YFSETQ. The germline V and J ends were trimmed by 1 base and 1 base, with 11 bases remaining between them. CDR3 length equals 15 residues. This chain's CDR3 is CASSLLSQLQETQYF. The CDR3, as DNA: TGCGCCAGCAGCTTGCTAAGCCAACTCCAAGAGACCCAGTACTTC.

The CDR3 loop is CASRGTGREAFF. CDR3 nucleotide sequence: TGTGCCAGCAGGGGGACAGGCAGAGAAGCTTTCTTT. This chain uses TRBV7-2 with TRBJ1-1; 8 bases line up with TRBD1. The trim removed 6 bases at V and 8 bases at J, leaving 5 bases unmatched. CDR3 length: 12 residues. The germline CDR1 and CDR2 sequences are SGHTA and FQGNSA.

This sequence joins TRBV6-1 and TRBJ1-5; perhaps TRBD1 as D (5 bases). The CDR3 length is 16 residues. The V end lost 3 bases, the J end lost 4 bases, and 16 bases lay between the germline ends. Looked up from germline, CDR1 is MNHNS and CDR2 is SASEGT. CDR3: CASSDQRRGENQPQHF. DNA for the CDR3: TGTGCCAGCAGTGACCAACGGAGGGGAGAGAATCAGCCCCAGCATTTT.

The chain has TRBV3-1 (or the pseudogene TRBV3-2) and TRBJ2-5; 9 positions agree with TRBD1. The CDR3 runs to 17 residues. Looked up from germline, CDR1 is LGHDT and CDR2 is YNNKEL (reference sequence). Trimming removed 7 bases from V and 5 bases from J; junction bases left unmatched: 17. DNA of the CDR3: TGTGCCAGCACTAGGGATTACAGGGGGCCTAAGAAGGAGACCCAGTACTTC. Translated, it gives CASTRDYRGPKKETQYF.

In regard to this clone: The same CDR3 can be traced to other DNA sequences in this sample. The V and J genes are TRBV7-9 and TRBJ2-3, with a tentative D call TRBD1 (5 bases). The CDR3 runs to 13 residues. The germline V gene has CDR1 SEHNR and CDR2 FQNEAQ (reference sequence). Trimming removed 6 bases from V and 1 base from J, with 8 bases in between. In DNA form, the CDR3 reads TGTGCCAGCAGTTTGACAGGCACAGATACGCAGTATTTT. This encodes CASSLTGTDTQYF.

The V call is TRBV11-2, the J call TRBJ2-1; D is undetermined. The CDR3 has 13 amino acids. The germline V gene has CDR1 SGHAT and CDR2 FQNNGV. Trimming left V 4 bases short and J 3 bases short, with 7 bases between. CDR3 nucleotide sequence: TGTGCCAGCAGCTCCGAGGTCTACAATGAGCAGTTCTTC. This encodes CASSSEVYNEQFF.

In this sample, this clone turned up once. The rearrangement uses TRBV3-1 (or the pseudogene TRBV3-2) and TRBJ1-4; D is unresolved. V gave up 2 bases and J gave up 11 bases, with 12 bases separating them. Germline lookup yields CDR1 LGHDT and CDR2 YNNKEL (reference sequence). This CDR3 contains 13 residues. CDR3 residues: CASSQTPGRKLFF. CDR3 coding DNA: TGTGCCAGCAGCCAAACCCCCGGGAGGAAACTGTTTTTT.

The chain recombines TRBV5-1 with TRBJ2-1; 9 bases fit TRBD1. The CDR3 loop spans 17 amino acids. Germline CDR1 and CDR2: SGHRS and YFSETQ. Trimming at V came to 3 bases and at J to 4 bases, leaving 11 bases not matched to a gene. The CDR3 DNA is TGCGCCAGCAGCTGGGACAGGGAGAACGAAAAGTACAATGAGCAGTTCTTC. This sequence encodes CASSWDRENEKYNEQFF. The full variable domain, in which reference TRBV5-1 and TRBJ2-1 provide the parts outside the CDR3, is KAGVTQTPRYLIKTRGQQVTLSCSPISGHRSVSWYQQTPGQGLQFLFEYFSETQRNKGNFPGRFSGRQFSNSRSEMNVSTLELGDSALYLCASSWDRENEKYNEQFFGPGTRLTVL.

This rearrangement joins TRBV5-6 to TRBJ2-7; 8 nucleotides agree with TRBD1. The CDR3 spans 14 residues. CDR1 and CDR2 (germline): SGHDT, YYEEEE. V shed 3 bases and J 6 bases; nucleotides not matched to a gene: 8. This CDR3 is CASSYGTGPREQYV. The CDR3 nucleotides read TGTGCCAGCAGCTACGGGACAGGCCCCCGCGAGCAGTACGTC.

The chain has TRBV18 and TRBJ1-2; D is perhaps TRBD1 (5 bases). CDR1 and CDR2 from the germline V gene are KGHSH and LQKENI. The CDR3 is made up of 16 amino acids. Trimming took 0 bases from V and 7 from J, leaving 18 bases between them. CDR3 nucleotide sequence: TGTGCCAGCTCACCACCGGGAATAAGGGGCTCACGTGGCTACACCTTC. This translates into CASSPPGIRGSRGYTF.